This TCR beta chain was captured in a study of T cell responses to AZD1222 COVID-19 vaccine. Whole-study context: Second-dose schedules of about 4 or about 12 weeks were combined.

The method was immunoSEQ multiplex PCR; TCRdb's version includes in-frame clones alone and lacks a portion of them. The sample consists of approximately 110,000 clones, roughly 90% of them appearing once. This CDR3 is built from 14 residues. V lost 2 bases, J lost 8 bases, and 12 bases lay in between. Per the germline V gene, CDR1 is ENHRY and CDR2 is SYGVKD. The chain recombines TRBV10-3 with TRBJ1-4; D remains ambiguous. Specimen: peripheral blood, collected on day 0 of AZD1222 vaccination. This sequence was found in an adult in good health. CDR3 DNA: TGTGCCATCAGTGAGGAGGGTAGAGGAGAAAAACTGTTTTTT. Its translation is CAISEEGRGEKLFF.